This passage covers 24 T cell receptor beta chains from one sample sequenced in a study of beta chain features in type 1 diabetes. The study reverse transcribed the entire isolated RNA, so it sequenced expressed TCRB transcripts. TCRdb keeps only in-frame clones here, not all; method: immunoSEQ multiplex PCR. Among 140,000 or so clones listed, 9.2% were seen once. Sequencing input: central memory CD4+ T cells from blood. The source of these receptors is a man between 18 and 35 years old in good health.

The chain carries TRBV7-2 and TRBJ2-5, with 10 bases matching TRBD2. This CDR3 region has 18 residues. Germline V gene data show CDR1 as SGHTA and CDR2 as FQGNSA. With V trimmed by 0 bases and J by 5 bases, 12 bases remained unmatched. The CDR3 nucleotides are TGTGCCAGCAGCTTAGCGGGGAGAGCGGGGGGGCCCCGGGAGACCCAGTACTTC. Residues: CASSLAGRAGGPRETQYF.

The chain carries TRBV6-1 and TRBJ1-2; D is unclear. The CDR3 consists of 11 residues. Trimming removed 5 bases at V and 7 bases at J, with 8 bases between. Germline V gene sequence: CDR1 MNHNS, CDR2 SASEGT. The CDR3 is CASSIMRGYTF. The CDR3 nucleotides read TGTGCCAGCAGTATAATGCGTGGCTACACCTTC.

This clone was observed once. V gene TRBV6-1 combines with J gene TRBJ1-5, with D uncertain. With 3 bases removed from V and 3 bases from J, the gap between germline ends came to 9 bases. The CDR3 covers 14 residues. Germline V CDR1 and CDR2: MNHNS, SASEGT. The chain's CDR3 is CASSEGGNNQPQHF. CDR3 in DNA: TGTGCCAGCAGTGAGGGAGGGAACAATCAGCCCCAGCATTTT.

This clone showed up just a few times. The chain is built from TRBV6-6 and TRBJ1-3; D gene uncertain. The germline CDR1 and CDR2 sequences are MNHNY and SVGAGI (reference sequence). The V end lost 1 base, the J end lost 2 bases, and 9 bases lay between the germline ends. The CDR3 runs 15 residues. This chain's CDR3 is CASSYYSEPGNTIYF. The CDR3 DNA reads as TGTGCCAGCAGTTACTACTCGGAGCCTGGAAACACCATATATTTT.

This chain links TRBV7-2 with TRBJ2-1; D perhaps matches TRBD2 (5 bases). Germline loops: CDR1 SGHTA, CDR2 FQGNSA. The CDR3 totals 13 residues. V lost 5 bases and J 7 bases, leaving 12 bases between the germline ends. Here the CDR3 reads CASSDYQRNEQFF. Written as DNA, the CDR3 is TGTGCCAGCAGCGACTACCAGAGGAATGAGCAGTTCTTC.

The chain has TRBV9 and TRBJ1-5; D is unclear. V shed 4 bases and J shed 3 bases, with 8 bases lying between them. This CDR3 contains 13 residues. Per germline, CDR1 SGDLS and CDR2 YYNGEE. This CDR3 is CASSPQNNQPQHF. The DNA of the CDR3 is TGTGCCAGCAGCCCCCAGAACAATCAGCCCCAGCATTTT.

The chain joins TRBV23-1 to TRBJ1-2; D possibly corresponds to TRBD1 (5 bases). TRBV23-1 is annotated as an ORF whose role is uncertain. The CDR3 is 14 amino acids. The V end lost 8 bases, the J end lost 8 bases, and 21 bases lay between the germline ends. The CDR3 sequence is CASDRDSKIRGYTF. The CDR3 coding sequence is TGCGCCAGCGACCGGGACTCCAAAATTCGGGGCTACACCTTC.

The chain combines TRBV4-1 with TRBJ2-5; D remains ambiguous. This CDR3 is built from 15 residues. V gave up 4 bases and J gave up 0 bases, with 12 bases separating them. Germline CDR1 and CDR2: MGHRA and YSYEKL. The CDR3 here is CASSRTEVNQETQYF. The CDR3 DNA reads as TGCGCCAGCAGCCGAACAGAAGTTAACCAAGAGACCCAGTACTTC.

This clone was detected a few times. CDR3 amino acids: CAWRIQDSPLHF. CDR3 bases: TGTGCCTGGAGGATCCAGGATTCACCCCTCCACTTT. This chain joins TRBV30 and TRBJ1-6, with D hard to call. Germline-derived CDR1 and CDR2 are GTSNPN and SVGIG (reference sequence). The CDR3 consists of 12 residues. V was pared by 3 bases and J by 8 bases, with 8 bases between.

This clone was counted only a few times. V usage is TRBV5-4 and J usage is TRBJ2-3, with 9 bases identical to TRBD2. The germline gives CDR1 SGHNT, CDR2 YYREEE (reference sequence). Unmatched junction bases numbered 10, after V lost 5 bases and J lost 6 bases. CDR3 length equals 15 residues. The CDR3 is CASRPGTSSSDTQYF. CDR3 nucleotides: TGTGCCAGCAGACCCGGGACTAGCAGCTCCGATACGCAGTATTTT. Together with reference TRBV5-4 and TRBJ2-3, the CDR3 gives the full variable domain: ETGVTQSPTHLIKTRGQQVTLRCSSQSGHNTVSWYQQALGQGPQFIFQYYREEENGRGNFPPRFSGLQFPNYSSELNVNALELDDSALYLCASRPGTSSSDTQYFGPGTRLTVL.

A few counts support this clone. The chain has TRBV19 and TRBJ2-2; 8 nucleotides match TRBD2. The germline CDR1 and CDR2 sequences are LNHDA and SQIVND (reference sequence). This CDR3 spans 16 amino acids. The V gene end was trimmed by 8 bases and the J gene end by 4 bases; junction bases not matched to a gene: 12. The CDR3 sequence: CASRSGLVFFTGELFF. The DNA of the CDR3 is TGTGCCAGTCGGTCGGGACTAGTTTTTTTCACCGGGGAGCTGTTTTTT. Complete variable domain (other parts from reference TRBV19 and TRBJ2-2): DGGITQSPKYLFRKEGQNVTLSCEQNLNHDAMYWYRQDPGQGLRLIYYSQIVNDFQKGDIAEGYSVSREKKESFPLTVTSAQKNPTAFYLCASRSGLVFFTGELFFGEGSRLTVL.

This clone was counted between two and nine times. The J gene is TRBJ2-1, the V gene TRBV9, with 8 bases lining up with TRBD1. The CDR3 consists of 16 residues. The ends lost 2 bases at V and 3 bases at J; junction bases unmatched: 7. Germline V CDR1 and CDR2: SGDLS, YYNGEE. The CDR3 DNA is TGTGCCAGCAGCGTCCTTGGACAGGGAAACTACAATGAGCAGTTCTTC. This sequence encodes CASSVLGQGNYNEQFF.

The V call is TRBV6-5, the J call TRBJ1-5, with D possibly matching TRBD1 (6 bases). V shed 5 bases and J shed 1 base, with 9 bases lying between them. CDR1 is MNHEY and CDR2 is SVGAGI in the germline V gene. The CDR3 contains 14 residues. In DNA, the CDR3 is TGTGCCAGCAGTCCCAGGGGAAGCAATCAGCCCCAGCATTTT. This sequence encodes CASSPRGSNQPQHF.

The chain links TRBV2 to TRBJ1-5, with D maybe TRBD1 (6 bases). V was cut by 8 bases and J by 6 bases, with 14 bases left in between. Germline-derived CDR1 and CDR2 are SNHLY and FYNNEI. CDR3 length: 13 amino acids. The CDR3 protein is CASYRDRGQPQHF. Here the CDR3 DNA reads TGTGCCAGCTACAGGGATCGGGGTCAGCCCCAGCATTTT. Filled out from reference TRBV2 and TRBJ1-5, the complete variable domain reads EPEVTQTPSHQVTQMGQEVILRCVPISNHLYFYWYRQILGQKVEFLVSFYNNEISEKSEIFDDQFSVERPDGSNFTLKIRSTKLEDSAMYFCASYRDRGQPQHFGDGTRLSIL.

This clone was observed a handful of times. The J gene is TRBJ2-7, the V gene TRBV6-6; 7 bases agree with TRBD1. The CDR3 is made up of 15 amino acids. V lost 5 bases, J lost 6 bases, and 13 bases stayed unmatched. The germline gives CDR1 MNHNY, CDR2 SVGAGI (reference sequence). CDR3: CASSPAGDRQVEQYF. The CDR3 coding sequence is TGTGCCAGCAGTCCTGCCGGGGACAGACAAGTCGAGCAGTACTTC.

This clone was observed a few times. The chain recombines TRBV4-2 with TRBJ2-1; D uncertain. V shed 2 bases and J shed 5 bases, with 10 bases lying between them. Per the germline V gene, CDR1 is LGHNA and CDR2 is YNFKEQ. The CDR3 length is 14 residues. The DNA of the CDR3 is TGTGCCAGCAGCCAAAGTAGCCCCCACAATGAGCAGTTCTTC. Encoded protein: CASSQSSPHNEQFF.

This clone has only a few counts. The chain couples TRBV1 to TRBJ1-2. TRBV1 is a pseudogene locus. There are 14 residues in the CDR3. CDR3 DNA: TGCACCAGCAGCCAAGAAGCCACGCTCTATGGCTACACCTTC. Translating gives CTSSQEATLYGYTF.

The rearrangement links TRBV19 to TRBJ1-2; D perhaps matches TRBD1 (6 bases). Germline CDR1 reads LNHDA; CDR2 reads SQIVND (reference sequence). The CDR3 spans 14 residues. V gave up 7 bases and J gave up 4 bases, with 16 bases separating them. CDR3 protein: CASNRGDNVYGYTF. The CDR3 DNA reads TGTGCCAGTAATCGAGGGGACAATGTCTATGGCTACACCTTC.

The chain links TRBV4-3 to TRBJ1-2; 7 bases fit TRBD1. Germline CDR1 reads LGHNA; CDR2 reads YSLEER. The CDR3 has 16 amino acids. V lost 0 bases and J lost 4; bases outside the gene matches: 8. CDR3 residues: CASSQDSQGRTYGYTF. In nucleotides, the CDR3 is TGCGCCAGCAGCCAAGATTCACAGGGGAGAACCTATGGCTACACCTTC.

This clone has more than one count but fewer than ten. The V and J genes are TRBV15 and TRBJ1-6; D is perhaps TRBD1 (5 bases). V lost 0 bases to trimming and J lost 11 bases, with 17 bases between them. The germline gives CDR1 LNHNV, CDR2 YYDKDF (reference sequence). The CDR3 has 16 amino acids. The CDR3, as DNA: TGTGCCACCAGCAGAGAGGGGGGTGTCCCTTCTCCACCCCTCCACTTT. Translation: CATSREGGVPSPPLHF.

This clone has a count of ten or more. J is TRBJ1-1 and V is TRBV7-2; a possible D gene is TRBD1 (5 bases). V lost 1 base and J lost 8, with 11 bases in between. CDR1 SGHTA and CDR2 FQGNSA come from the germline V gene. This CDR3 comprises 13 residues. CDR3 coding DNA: TGTGCCAGCAGCTTAGAGTCAGGGATGGAAGCTTTCTTT. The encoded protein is CASSLESGMEAFF.

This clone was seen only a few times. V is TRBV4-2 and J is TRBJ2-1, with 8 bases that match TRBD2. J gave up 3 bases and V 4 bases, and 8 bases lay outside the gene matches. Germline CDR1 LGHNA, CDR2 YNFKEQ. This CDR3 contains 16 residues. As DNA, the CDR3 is TGTGCCAGCAGCCGGAGCTCGGGGGGGGGCTACAATGAGCAGTTCTTC. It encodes CASSRSSGGGYNEQFF.

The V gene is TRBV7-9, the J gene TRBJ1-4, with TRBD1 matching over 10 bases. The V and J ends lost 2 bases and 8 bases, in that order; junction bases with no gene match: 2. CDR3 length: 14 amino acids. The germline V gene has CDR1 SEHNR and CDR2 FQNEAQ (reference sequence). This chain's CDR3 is CASSLSTGGEKLFF. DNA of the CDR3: TGTGCCAGCAGCTTATCGACAGGGGGCGAAAAACTGTTTTTT.

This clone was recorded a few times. CDR3 region: CAISESSGTGSSDTIYF. DNA of the CDR3: TGTGCCATCAGTGAGTCTTCCGGGACAGGGAGTAGCGACACCATATATTTT. The rearrangement links TRBV10-3 to TRBJ1-3, with TRBD1 identical over 9 bases. The trim removed 0 bases at V and 8 bases at J, leaving 11 bases unmatched. CDR1 is ENHRY, CDR2 SYGVKD, per germline. The CDR3 is 17 residues long.